These T cell receptor beta chains were read from a single sample in a study of blood T cell repertoires in COVID-19. Sequencing was performed with immunoSEQ multiplex PCR; in TCRdb, only in-frame clones are kept and a portion is missing. The sample has more than 300,000 clones, about 93% seen once. The sequenced sample was peripheral blood. All receptors come from a woman aged 18-29 years who had recovered from COVID-19. Both conserved end residues are trimmed from each CDR3.

TRBV29-1 SVSRGGQETQY
TRBV7-2 ASSYDRNTEAF
TRBV18 ASSPGPLETQY
TRBV5-4 ASTGTPDNSPLH
TRBV6-6 ASSFNPRGNEQF
TRBV6-2/TRBV6-3 ASSYFSRGSNQPQH
TRBV28 ASRPSGTGLPLH
TRBV2 ASRTSGSTDTQY
TRBV6-5 ASSGQTTDTQY
TRBV4-3 ASSQTGLRTEAF
TRBV11-3 ASSLGGAGELF
TRBV5-1 ASSLGALKEVDTQY
TRBV30 AWSVGHALGYT
TRBV27 ASSLAGHNSPLH
TRBV6-6 ASSYDWVAKNIQY
TRBV3-1/TRBV3-2 ASSPTGVREAF
TRBV5-1 ASSFIAGVRKNEQF
TRBV28 ASSPGTSLAKNIQY
TRBV6-2/TRBV6-3 ASSYSGDTQY
TRBV28 ASSPRGRNEQF
TRBV28 ASSFMGQGIVTDTQY
TRBV19 ASSIRQGSTEAF
TRBV7-2 ASSLDSRYNEQF
TRBV27 ASSTGTPVGTEAF
TRBV4-3 ASSQYWQGPISGNTIY
TRBV30 AWSAQGDGYT
TRBV5-1 ASKVAGEVSTGELF
TRBV19 ASSARDGPFYGYT
TRBV18 ASSSPLGPGELF
TRBV18 ASSPLPGGNYGYT
TRBV5-6 ASSRDRGSGYT
TRBV4-3 ASSRGKSSGYT
TRBV30 AWSVGAGGLETQY
TRBV30 AWSRTQLNYGYT
TRBV5-1 ASSLDGTGFFQGQETQY
TRBV5-4 ASSGASTDTQY
TRBV5-4 ASSLSRGTEAF
TRBV5-3 ARSLDRETHNEQF
TRBV24-1 AIGGDHYGYT
TRBV19 ASSSGWLAKNIQY
TRBV10-2 ASLPARAGERKETQY
TRBV19 ASSKGQAVLSYGYT
TRBV3-1/TRBV3-2 ASSPRGLGYT
TRBV12-3/TRBV12-4 ASGKQGSHGYT
TRBV11-3 ASSLWDNDNNEQF
TRBV7-8 ASSLARGQSNQPQH
TRBV6-5 ASSYSHSGANVLT
TRBV7-8 ASSLARLRDSTLAF
TRBV7-9 ASSLAGGAGNTIY
TRBV2 ASIVPGIEAF
TRBV3-1/TRBV3-2 ASSQALSYVGGYT
TRBV7-2 ASRNRDRGEGELF
TRBV9 ASSETGANTEAF
TRBV13 ASSPRLAGGEETQY
TRBV19 ASIGQGLAKLF